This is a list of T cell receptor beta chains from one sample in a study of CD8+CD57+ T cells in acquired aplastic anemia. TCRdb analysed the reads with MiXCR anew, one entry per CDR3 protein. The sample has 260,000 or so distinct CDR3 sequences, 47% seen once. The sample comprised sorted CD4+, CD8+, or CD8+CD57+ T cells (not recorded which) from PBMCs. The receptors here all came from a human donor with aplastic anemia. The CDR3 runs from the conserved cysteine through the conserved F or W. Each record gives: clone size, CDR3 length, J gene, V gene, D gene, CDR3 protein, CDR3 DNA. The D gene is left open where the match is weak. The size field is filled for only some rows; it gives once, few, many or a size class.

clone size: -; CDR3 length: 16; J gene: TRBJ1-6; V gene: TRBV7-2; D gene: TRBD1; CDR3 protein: CASSPGGGDRALPLHF; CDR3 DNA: TGTGCCAGCAGCCCGGGGGGGGGGGACAGGGCTCTCCCCCTCCACTTT
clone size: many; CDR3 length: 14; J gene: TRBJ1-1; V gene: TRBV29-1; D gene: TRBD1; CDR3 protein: CSVPPTGTAIEAFF; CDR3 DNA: TGCAGCGTTCCCCCCACCGGGACAGCTATTGAAGCTTTCTTT
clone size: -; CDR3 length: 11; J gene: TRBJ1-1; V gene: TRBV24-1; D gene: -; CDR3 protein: CATSKNIEAFF; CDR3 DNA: TGTGCCACCAGTAAGAACATTGAAGCTTTCTTT
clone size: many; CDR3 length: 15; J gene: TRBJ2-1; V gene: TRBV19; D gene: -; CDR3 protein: CASSRTVIKGMEQFF; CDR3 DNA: TGTGCCAGTAGTAGGACGGTTATCAAAGGGATGGAGCAGTTCTTC
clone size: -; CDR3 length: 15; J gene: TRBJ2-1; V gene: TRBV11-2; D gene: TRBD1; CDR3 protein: CASSLAGTGSYEQFF; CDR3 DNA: TGTGCCAGCAGCCTAGCCGGGACAGGGTCTTATGAGCAGTTCTTC
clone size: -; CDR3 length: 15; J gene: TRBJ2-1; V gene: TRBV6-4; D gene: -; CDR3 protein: CASSERGSDYNEQFF; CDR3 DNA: TGTGCCAGCAGTGAGCGGGGTAGCGACTACAATGAGCAGTTCTTC
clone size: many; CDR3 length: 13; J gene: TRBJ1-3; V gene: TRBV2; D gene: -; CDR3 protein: CASRRTDGNTIYF; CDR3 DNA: TGTGCCAGCAGGAGGACAGACGGAAACACCATATATTTT
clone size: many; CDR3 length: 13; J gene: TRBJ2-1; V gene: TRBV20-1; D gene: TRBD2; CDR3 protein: CSARLAGTPEQFF; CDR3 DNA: TGCAGTGCTAGGCTAGCGGGAACCCCTGAGCAGTTCTTC
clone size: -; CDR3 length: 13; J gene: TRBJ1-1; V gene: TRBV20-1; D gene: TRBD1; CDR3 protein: CSANDRGNTEAFF; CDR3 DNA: TGCAGTGCTAACGACAGGGGGAACACTGAAGCTTTCTTT
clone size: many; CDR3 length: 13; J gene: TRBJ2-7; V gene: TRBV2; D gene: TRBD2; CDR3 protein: CASVGLDRYEQYF; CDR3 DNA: TGTGCCAGCGTGGGACTAGACCGCTACGAGCAGTACTTC
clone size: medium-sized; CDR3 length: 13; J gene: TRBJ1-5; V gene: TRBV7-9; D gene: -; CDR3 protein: CASSLEGDQPQHF; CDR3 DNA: TGCGCCAGCAGCTTGGAGGGGGATCAGCCCCAGCATTTT
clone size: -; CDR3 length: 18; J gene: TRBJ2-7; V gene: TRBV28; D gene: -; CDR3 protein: CASSPPLGHQGRGYEQYF; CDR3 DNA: TGTGCCAGCAGTCCCCCGCTGGGTCACCAGGGTCGGGGGTACGAGCAGTACTTC
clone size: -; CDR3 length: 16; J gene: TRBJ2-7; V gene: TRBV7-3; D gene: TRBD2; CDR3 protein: CASSSAFSGRAYEQYF; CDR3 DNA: TGTGCCAGCAGCTCAGCTTTTAGCGGGAGGGCCTACGAGCAGTACTTC
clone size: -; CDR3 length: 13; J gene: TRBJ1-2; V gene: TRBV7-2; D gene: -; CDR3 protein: CASSLEGTFGYTF; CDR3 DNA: TGTGCCAGCAGCTTAGAAGGGACATTTGGCTACACCTTC
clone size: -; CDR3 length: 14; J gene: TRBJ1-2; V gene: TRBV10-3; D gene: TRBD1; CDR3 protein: CAISESQGVGGYTF; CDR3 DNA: TGTGCCATCAGTGAATCACAGGGGGTAGGTGGCTACACCTTC
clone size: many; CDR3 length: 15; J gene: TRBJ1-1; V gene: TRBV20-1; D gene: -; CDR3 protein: CSATPVNQGNTEAFF; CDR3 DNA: TGCAGTGCTACTCCAGTAAACCAGGGGAACACTGAAGCTTTCTTT
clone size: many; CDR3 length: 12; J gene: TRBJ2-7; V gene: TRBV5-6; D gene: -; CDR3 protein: CASSFGSYEQYF; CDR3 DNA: TGTGCCAGCAGTTTTGGGTCTTACGAGCAGTACTTC
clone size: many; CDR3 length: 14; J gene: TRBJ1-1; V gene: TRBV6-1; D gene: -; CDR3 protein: CASSEFGEGTEAFF; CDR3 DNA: TGTGCCAGCAGTGAATTCGGTGAGGGCACTGAAGCTTTCTTT
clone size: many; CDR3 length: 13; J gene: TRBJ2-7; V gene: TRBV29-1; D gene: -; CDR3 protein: CSVRDGGSYEQYF; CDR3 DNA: TGCAGCGTTAGGGACGGAGGTAGCTATGAGCAGTACTTC
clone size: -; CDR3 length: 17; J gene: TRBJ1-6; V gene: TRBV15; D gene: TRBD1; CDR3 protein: CATSRELLTGGNSPLHF; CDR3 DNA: TGTGCCACCAGCAGAGAACTTTTGACAGGGGGCAACTCACCCCTCCACTTT
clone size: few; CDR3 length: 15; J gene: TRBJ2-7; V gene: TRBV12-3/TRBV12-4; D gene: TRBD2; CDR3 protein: CASRATSGRLGEQYF; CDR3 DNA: TGTGCCAGCAGGGCGACTAGCGGGCGATTAGGCGAGCAGTACTTC
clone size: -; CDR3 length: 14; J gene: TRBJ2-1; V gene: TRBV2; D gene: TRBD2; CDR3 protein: CASSVSGGRDEQFF; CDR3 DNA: TGTGCCAGCAGTGTTAGCGGGGGGCGTGATGAGCAGTTCTTC